The rows below give T cell receptor beta chains drawn from one sample of a study of blood T cell repertoires in COVID-19. Libraries were prepared by immunoSEQ multiplex PCR; TCRdb keeps only in-frame clonotypes and omits some of them. The sample shows over 150,000 clones, about 93% of them seen only once. The sequenced sample consisted of peripheral blood. These TCRs come from a man aged 25 to 40 with COVID-19, enrolled during active disease. The CDR3 runs from the conserved cysteine through the conserved F or W. The order of the fields is CDR3 protein, CDR3 DNA, clone size, J gene, D gene, V gene. The D gene is left open where the match is weak. Rows give clone size only sometimes, using once, few, many, or a class for an expanded clone.

CDR3 protein: CASSRVSGTGGADTQYF
CDR3 DNA: TGTGCCAGCAGCCGTGTGTCCGGGACCGGAGGGGCAGATACGCAGTATTTT
clone size: .
J gene: TRBJ2-3
D gene: .
V gene: TRBV3-1/TRBV3-2

CDR3 protein: CASSPTGREVETQYF
CDR3 DNA: TGTGCCAGTAGTCCGACAGGACGCGAAGTAGAGACCCAGTACTTC
clone size: .
J gene: TRBJ2-5
D gene: .
V gene: TRBV19

CDR3 protein: CASSYSRLVGTDTQYF
CDR3 DNA: TGTGCCAGCAGTTACTCGCGACTAGTCGGCACAGATACGCAGTATTTT
clone size: .
J gene: TRBJ2-3
D gene: .
V gene: TRBV6-5

CDR3 protein: CASSPDGATNEKLFF
CDR3 DNA: TGCGCCAGCAGTCCCGATGGAGCAACTAATGAAAAACTGTTTTTT
clone size: .
J gene: TRBJ1-4
D gene: .
V gene: TRBV10-2

CDR3 protein: CASSYSRRDYEQYF
CDR3 DNA: TGTGCCAGCAGTTACTCTCGCAGGGACTACGAGCAGTACTTC
clone size: .
J gene: TRBJ2-7
D gene: .
V gene: TRBV6-5

CDR3 protein: CASSWQGAAGNTIYF
CDR3 DNA: TGTGCCAGCAGCTGGCAGGGGGCTGCTGGAAACACCATATATTTT
clone size: .
J gene: TRBJ1-3
D gene: TRBD1
V gene: TRBV5-6

CDR3 protein: CASSFFGGGANTGELFF
CDR3 DNA: TGTGCCAGCAGCTTTTTTGGCGGGGGGGCGAACACCGGGGAGCTGTTTTTT
clone size: .
J gene: TRBJ2-2
D gene: TRBD2
V gene: TRBV11-2

CDR3 protein: CASSPVAGGRFDEQFF
CDR3 DNA: TGTGCCAGCAGCCCGGTGGCGGGGGGGCGGTTTGATGAGCAGTTCTTC
clone size: .
J gene: TRBJ2-1
D gene: TRBD2
V gene: TRBV7-3

CDR3 protein: CASSQGLAEAFF
CDR3 DNA: TGTGCCAGCTCACAGGGGCTGGCTGAAGCTTTCTTT
clone size: .
J gene: TRBJ1-1
D gene: .
V gene: TRBV18

CDR3 protein: CASSLKGPGNTIYF
CDR3 DNA: TGTGCCAGCAGCTTGAAGGGGCCCGGAAACACCATATATTTT
clone size: .
J gene: TRBJ1-3
D gene: .
V gene: TRBV7-9

CDR3 protein: CASSPADRGNEKLFF
CDR3 DNA: TGTGCCAGCAGTCCCGCGGACAGGGGTAATGAAAAACTGTTTTTT
clone size: .
J gene: TRBJ1-4
D gene: TRBD1
V gene: TRBV6-6

CDR3 protein: CASSKAGGQPQHF
CDR3 DNA: TGTGCCAGTAGTAAAGCGGGGGGGCAGCCCCAGCATTTT
clone size: .
J gene: TRBJ1-5
D gene: .
V gene: TRBV19

CDR3 protein: CASSFPDTSGNTIYF
CDR3 DNA: TGTGCCAGCAGTTTTCCCGACACCTCTGGAAACACCATATATTTT
clone size: .
J gene: TRBJ1-3
D gene: .
V gene: TRBV27

CDR3 protein: CASSNRQGTPLHF
CDR3 DNA: TGTGCCAGCAGCAACCGACAGGGAACACCCCTCCACTTT
clone size: .
J gene: TRBJ1-6
D gene: TRBD1
V gene: TRBV9

CDR3 protein: CARTTGGFTDTQYF
CDR3 DNA: TGTGCCCGAACGACAGGGGGCTTTACAGATACGCAGTATTTT
clone size: .
J gene: TRBJ2-3
D gene: TRBD1
V gene: TRBV2

CDR3 protein: CASSVAGRRTDTQYF
CDR3 DNA: TGTGCCAGCAGCGTAGCGGGGCGACGCACAGATACGCAGTATTTT
clone size: .
J gene: TRBJ2-3
D gene: TRBD2
V gene: TRBV6-5

CDR3 protein: CASSPPFGTFNYGYTF
CDR3 DNA: TGTGCCAGCTCACCACCCTTCGGGACTTTTAACTATGGCTACACCTTC
clone size: once
J gene: TRBJ1-2
D gene: .
V gene: TRBV18

CDR3 protein: CASSLSPDRVIPGELFF
CDR3 DNA: TGTGCCAGCAGCCTATCCCCGGACAGGGTAATTCCCGGGGAGCTGTTTTTT
clone size: .
J gene: TRBJ2-2
D gene: TRBD1
V gene: TRBV7-9

CDR3 protein: CASSPDRYQETQYF
CDR3 DNA: TGTGCCAGCTCACCGGACAGATACCAAGAGACCCAGTACTTC
clone size: .
J gene: TRBJ2-5
D gene: .
V gene: TRBV18

CDR3 protein: CASSYSSGLDQPQHF
CDR3 DNA: TGTGCCAGCAGTTACTCGTCGGGTTTGGATCAGCCCCAGCATTTT
clone size: .
J gene: TRBJ1-5
D gene: .
V gene: TRBV6-5

CDR3 protein: CASSRDRVTEAFF
CDR3 DNA: TGCGCCAGCAGCCGGGACAGGGTAACTGAAGCTTTCTTT
clone size: .
J gene: TRBJ1-1
D gene: TRBD1
V gene: TRBV5-1

CDR3 protein: CASSKGGSNQPQHF
CDR3 DNA: TGTGCCAGTTCAAAGGGAGGGAGCAATCAGCCCCAGCATTTT
clone size: .
J gene: TRBJ1-5
D gene: .
V gene: TRBV2